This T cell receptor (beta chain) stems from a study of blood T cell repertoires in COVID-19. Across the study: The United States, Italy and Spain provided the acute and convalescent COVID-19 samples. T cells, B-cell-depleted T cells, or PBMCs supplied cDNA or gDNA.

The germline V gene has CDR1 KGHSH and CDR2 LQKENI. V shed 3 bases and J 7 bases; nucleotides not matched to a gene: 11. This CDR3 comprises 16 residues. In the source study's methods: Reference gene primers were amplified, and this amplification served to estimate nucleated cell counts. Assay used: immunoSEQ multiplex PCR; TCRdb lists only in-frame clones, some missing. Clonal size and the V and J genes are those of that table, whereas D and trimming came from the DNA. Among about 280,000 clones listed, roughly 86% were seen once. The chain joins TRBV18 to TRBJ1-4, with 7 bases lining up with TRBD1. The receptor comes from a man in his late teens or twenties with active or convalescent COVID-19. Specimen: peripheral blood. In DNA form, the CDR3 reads TGTGCCAGCTCACCCTTCCGGGACAGTGAGGGTGAAAAACTGTTTTTT. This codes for CASSPFRDSEGEKLFF.